A single sample gave rise to the 27 T cell receptor beta chains below, sequenced in a study of T-cell reconstitution after alpha-beta-depleted transplantation in children. Unique molecular identifiers were used in preparing the TCRbeta library. TCRdb re-called the PCR reads through MiXCR, storing one row per CDR3 protein. The table records 300,000 to 350,000 distinct CDR3 sequences, roughly 15% of them present only once. This material consisted of PBMCs, mostly from graft donor cells, taken 360 days after TCRalphabeta/CD19-depleted stem cell transplant. The receptors stem from a male patient between 2 and 15 years old who had a stem cell transplant for acute lymphoblastic leukemia, so the T cells may come from the graft donor.

This clonotype was counted a few times. V usage is TRBV28 and J usage is TRBJ2-1; 11 positions agree with TRBD2. The V gene's germline CDR1 is MDHEN and CDR2 SYDVKM. This CDR3 comprises 15 residues. Trimming removed 7 bases from V and 8 bases from J; junction bases left unmatched: 10. CDR3 protein: CASTVNSGRAYEQFF. The CDR3 DNA reads TGTGCCAGCACAGTTAATAGCGGGAGGGCCTATGAGCAGTTCTTC.

This clonotype was seen a few times. This chain connects TRBV28 to TRBJ1-1; D unresolved. The ends were cut back, 3 bases at V and 1 base at J, with 9 bases in the middle. Germline V gene lookup returns CDR1 MDHEN and CDR2 SYDVKM. The length of the CDR3 is 14 residues. CDR3 loop: CASSFLGWNTEAFF. The CDR3 coding sequence is TGTGCCAGCAGTTTTTTGGGCTGGAACACTGAAGCTTTCTTT.

This clonotype was detected a few times. The chain employs TRBV12-3 or TRBV12-4 and TRBJ2-3; D is undetermined. The CDR3 runs to 15 residues. With 1 base removed from V and 4 bases from J, the gap between germline ends came to 12 bases. Written as DNA, the CDR3 is TGTGCCAGCAGTTTAGAATATACAGCATCAGATACGCAGTATTTT. The encoded protein is CASSLEYTASDTQYF.

This clonotype came up many times. The chain links TRBV20-1 to TRBJ2-1; D possibly corresponds to TRBD2 (5 bases). CDR1 DFQATT and CDR2 SNEGSKA come from the germline V gene (reference sequence). The CDR3 extends over 15 amino acids. Trimming stripped 0 bases from V and 5 bases from J, with 14 bases between. Here the CDR3 reads CSARDWLAAHNEQFF. CDR3 in DNA: TGCAGTGCTAGAGATTGGCTAGCAGCCCACAATGAGCAGTTCTTC.

This clonotype was detected only a few times. The J gene is TRBJ1-3, the V gene TRBV7-3, with 8 bases fitting TRBD1. Looked up from germline, CDR1 is SGHTA and CDR2 is FQGTGA. V lost 5 bases and J lost 3; bases outside the gene matches: 6. The CDR3 has 15 residues. The CDR3 DNA follows: TGTGCCAGCAGCCAAACAGGGGGAGGTGGAAACACCATATATTTT. It specifies CASSQTGGGGNTIYF.

The rearrangement uses TRBV12-3 or TRBV12-4 and TRBJ2-7; D is unresolved. V gave up 4 bases and J gave up 4 bases, with 20 bases separating them. CDR3 length: 16 amino acids. The CDR3 nucleotides read TGTGCCAGCAGTTGGTCCCTCCAGGAACTACAATACGAGCAGTACTTC. This translates into CASSWSLQELQYEQYF.

There are many counts of this clonotype. V gene TRBV9 combines with J gene TRBJ2-1; D unclear. The V end was cut by 4 bases, the J end by 7 bases, with 9 bases between. This CDR3 has 12 amino acids. The germline CDR1 and CDR2 sequences are SGDLS and YYNGEE. CDR3 nucleotide sequence: TGTGCCAGCAGCTCCGACGGAAATGAGCAGTTCTTC. Amino acids: CASSSDGNEQFF.

This clonotype was seen repeatedly, ten times or more. The chain is built from TRBV20-1 and TRBJ2-3; 7 bases map to TRBD2. Germline trimming cut 1 base from V and 5 bases from J; bases unmatched to any gene: 6. In germline, CDR1 is DFQATT, CDR2 SNEGSKA (reference sequence). This CDR3 comprises 14 residues. The CDR3: CSARAYREGDTQYF. The CDR3 region has the DNA TGCAGTGCTAGAGCCTATAGGGAGGGAGATACGCAGTATTTT.

The V gene is TRBV20-1, the J gene TRBJ1-5; D is undetermined. The V end was cut by 1 base, the J end by 1 base, with 8 bases between. CDR3 size: 14 residues. Germline CDR1 DFQATT, CDR2 SNEGSKA (reference sequence). The CDR3 sequence: CSARVSGSNQPQHF. In DNA, the CDR3 is TGCAGTGCTAGAGTTTCGGGAAGCAATCAGCCCCAGCATTTT.

This clonotype was recorded a few times. The chain is built from TRBV4-1 and TRBJ2-2, with 12 positions matching TRBD2. Losses at the gene ends were 4 bases for V and 6 bases for J; bases not matched to a gene: 15. The CDR3 contains 19 residues. Germline CDR1 MGHRA, CDR2 YSYEKL. DNA for the CDR3: TGCGCCAGCAGCCTTCGAGGACTAGCGGGACCCAGCCCGGCCGGGGAGCTGTTTTTT. This gives the protein CASSLRGLAGPSPAGELFF.

The genes are TRBV4-1 and TRBJ2-1; possibly TRBD2 for D (5 bases). V was clipped by 0 bases and J by 2 bases, with 26 bases between them. The CDR3 is 21 residues long. From germline, CDR1 is MGHRA and CDR2 YSYEKL. CDR3: CASSQDPTRVVSGQAYNEQFF. The CDR3 DNA reads as TGCGCCAGCAGCCAAGACCCAACGCGGGTGGTAAGCGGTCAAGCCTACAATGAGCAGTTCTTC.

V and J are TRBV29-1 and TRBJ2-2; D might be TRBD1 (6 bases). Germline CDR1 reads SQVTM; CDR2 reads ANQGSEA. The CDR3 contains 16 residues. V was pared by 1 base and J by 6 bases, with 18 bases between. CDR3 loop: CSVEVGLRGNSGELFF. The DNA for the CDR3 is TGCAGCGTTGAAGTGGGCCTCAGGGGTAACTCCGGGGAGCTGTTTTTT.

This clonotype has a handful of counts. The CDR3 DNA reads TGTGCCATCAGTGCTAGACAAGGACTCTCTGGAAACACCATATATTTT. Translation gives CAISARQGLSGNTIYF. V gene TRBV10-3 combines with J gene TRBJ1-3; D gene uncertain. CDR3 length: 16 residues. V was shortened by 4 bases and J by 0 bases, with 13 bases between the two germline ends. Germline CDR1 reads ENHRY; CDR2 reads SYGVKD.

This clonotype appeared a few times. The chain couples TRBV5-1 to TRBJ2-5, with D perhaps being TRBD1 or TRBD2 (5 bases each). Looked up from germline, CDR1 is SGHRS and CDR2 is YFSETQ. The V end was cut by 1 base, the J end by 2 bases, with 15 bases between. The CDR3 sequence is 16 residues long. The CDR3 loop is CASSLTGAAGQETQYF. The DNA for the CDR3 is TGCGCCAGCAGCTTGACTGGGGCGGCGGGTCAAGAGACCCAGTACTTC.

The chain recombines TRBV11-2 with TRBJ2-1; no clear D. There are 16 residues in the CDR3. V lost 4 bases and J lost 0, with 13 bases in between. Per germline, CDR1 SGHAT and CDR2 FQNNGV. The CDR3 nucleotides are TGTGCCAGCAGCTCCTTACGTTCGTTCTCCTACAATGAGCAGTTCTTC. Its translation is CASSSLRSFSYNEQFF.

V gene TRBV16 combines with J gene TRBJ2-7; D remains ambiguous. The germline CDR1 and CDR2 sequences are KGHSY and FQNENV. Trimming took 3 bases from V and 3 from J, leaving 12 bases between them. There are 14 residues in the CDR3. The CDR3: CASSQPTSRYEQYF. The CDR3 bases are TGTGCCAGCAGCCAGCCCACTTCCCGCTACGAGCAGTACTTC.

This clonotype was recorded a few times. The chain is built from TRBV28 and TRBJ1-6, with 8 bases matching TRBD1. The CDR3 has 15 residues. CDR1 and CDR2 (germline): MDHEN, SYDVKM. V lost 2 bases and J lost 10; bases outside the gene matches: 7. The CDR3 reads CASSLPDRGNSPLHF. In DNA form, the CDR3 reads TGTGCCAGCAGTTTACCCGACAGGGGAAACTCACCCCTCCACTTT. The full variable domain, in which reference TRBV28 and TRBJ1-6 provide the parts outside the CDR3, is DVKVTQSSRYLVKRTGEKVFLECVQDMDHENMFWYRQDPGLGLRLIYFSYDVKMKEKGDIPEGYSVSREKKERFSLILESASTNQTSMYLCASSLPDRGNSPLHFGNGTRLTVT.

This chain joins TRBV7-8 and TRBJ2-5; no definite D call. Germline CDR1 SGHVS, CDR2 FQNEAQ. With 5 bases removed from V and 1 base from J, the gap between germline ends came to 17 bases. The CDR3 is 16 residues long. CDR3 sequence reads: CASSRRSGEIQETQYF. The CDR3 DNA follows: TGTGCCAGCAGCCGTAGGTCTGGAGAAATCCAAGAGACCCAGTACTTC.

This chain links TRBV6-1 with TRBJ2-2; 9 positions agree with TRBD1. Trimming at V came to 4 bases and at J to 5 bases, leaving 11 bases not matched to a gene. The CDR3 has 17 residues. Per germline, CDR1 MNHNS and CDR2 SASEGT. As DNA, the CDR3 is TGTGCCAGCAGTGTATTTCCGGGGACAGGGAGGACCGGGGAGCTGTTTTTT. It encodes CASSVFPGTGRTGELFF.

The sample holds many counts of this clonotype. The chain couples TRBV5-1 to TRBJ1-5; no reliable D call. V was pared by 4 bases and J by 5 bases, with 13 bases between. The CDR3 is 14 amino acids. Germline CDR1 and CDR2: SGHRS and YFSETQ. As DNA, the CDR3 is TGCGCCAGCAGCCTCGACCCTAACGATCAGCCCCAGCATTTT. Residues: CASSLDPNDQPQHF.

This sequence joins TRBV5-6 and TRBJ2-1; a possible D gene is TRBD2 (6 bases). V was clipped by 5 bases and J by 6 bases, with 12 bases between them. The CDR3 covers 13 residues. In germline, CDR1 is SGHDT, CDR2 YYEEEE. The CDR3 is CASSTVGGNEQFF. The CDR3 DNA reads TGTGCCAGCAGTACGGTGGGGGGCAATGAGCAGTTCTTC.

This chain links TRBV5-1 with TRBJ2-7; possible D gene TRBD1, 6 bases. The CDR3 spans 15 residues. The V end lost 0 bases, the J end lost 0 bases, and 10 bases lay between the germline ends. Germline values: CDR1 SGHRS, CDR2 YFSETQ. The CDR3 region is CASSLAGQSSYEQYF. The CDR3 coding sequence is TGCGCCAGCAGCTTGGCCGGACAGTCCTCCTACGAGCAGTACTTC.

The gene calls are TRBV7-9 and TRBJ1-2; TRBD1 aligns across 7 bases. Losses at the gene ends were 6 bases for V and 4 bases for J; bases not matched to a gene: 5. The germline V gene has CDR1 SEHNR and CDR2 FQNEAQ (reference sequence). The CDR3 spans 13 residues. CDR3 sequence (DNA): TGTGCCAGCAGTCGGGACAGCTTCTATGGCTACACCTTC. Its protein product is CASSRDSFYGYTF.

This clonotype was found a few times. V and J are TRBV5-5 and TRBJ2-2; D may be TRBD1 or TRBD2 (5 bases each). Trimming took 2 bases from V and 2 from J, leaving 13 bases between them. The germline gives CDR1 SGHKS, CDR2 YYEKEE (reference sequence). CDR3 length equals 16 residues. CDR3 in amino acids: CASSFGARVNTGELFF. The CDR3 region has the DNA TGTGCCAGCAGCTTCGGGGCCCGTGTCAACACCGGGGAGCTGTTTTTT.

This CDR3 reads CASSLLQGALYNEQFF. In DNA form, the CDR3 reads TGTGCCAGCAGTCTTTTACAGGGGGCGTTGTACAATGAGCAGTTCTTC. This chain connects TRBV28 to TRBJ2-1, with 9 bases that match TRBD1. The germline V gene has CDR1 MDHEN and CDR2 SYDVKM. This CDR3 has 16 amino acids. The V segment lost 5 bases and the J segment 4 bases; nucleotides outside the gene matches: 9.

This clonotype was detected a few times. The chain couples TRBV28 to TRBJ2-3; D is unresolved. This CDR3 has 15 amino acids. Trimming shortened V by 0 bases and J by 4 bases, and 11 bases separated the two germline ends. The germline CDR1 and CDR2 sequences are MDHEN and SYDVKM. The CDR3 nucleotides read TGTGCCAGCAGTTTATGGTCCCCTGCAGCAGATACGCAGTATTTT. Protein sequence: CASSLWSPAADTQYF.

The V and J genes are TRBV28 and TRBJ1-4; 7 nucleotides match TRBD1. Germline values: CDR1 MDHEN, CDR2 SYDVKM. Trimming removed 1 base from V and 6 bases from J; junction bases left unmatched: 5. The CDR3 length is 15 residues. CDR3 protein: CASSLSDRPYEKLFF. CDR3 nucleotides: TGTGCCAGCAGTTTATCGGACAGGCCCTATGAAAAACTGTTTTTT.